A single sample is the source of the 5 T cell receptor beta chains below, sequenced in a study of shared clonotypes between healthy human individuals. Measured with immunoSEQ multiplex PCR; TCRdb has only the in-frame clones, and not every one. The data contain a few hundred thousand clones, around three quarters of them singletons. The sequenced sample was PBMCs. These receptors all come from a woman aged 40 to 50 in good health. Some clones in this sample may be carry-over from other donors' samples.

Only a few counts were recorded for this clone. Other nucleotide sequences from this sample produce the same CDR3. For the CDR3, the DNA is TGTGCCAGCAGTGCGGGGGAGAACACTGAAGCTTTCTTT. Its protein is CASSAGENTEAFF. V gene TRBV6-4 combines with J gene TRBJ1-1, with D perhaps TRBD1 (5 bases). The V and J ends lost 4 bases and 1 base respectively, with 7 bases between them. The CDR3 covers 13 residues. CDR1 MRHNA and CDR2 SNTAGT come from the germline V gene.

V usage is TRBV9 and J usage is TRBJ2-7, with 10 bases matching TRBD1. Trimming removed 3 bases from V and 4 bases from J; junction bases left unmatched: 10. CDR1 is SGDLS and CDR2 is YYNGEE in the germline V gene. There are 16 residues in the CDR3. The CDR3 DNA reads TGTGCCAGCAGCGCCGACTTCGGGACAGGGGTTTACGAGCAGTACTTC. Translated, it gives CASSADFGTGVYEQYF.

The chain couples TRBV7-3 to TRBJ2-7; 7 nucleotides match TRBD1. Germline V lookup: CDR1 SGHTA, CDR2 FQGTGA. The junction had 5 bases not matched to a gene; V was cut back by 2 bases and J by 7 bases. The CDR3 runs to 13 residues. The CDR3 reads CASSLEGAREQYF. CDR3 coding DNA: TGTGCCAGCAGCTTAGAGGGGGCGCGGGAGCAGTACTTC.

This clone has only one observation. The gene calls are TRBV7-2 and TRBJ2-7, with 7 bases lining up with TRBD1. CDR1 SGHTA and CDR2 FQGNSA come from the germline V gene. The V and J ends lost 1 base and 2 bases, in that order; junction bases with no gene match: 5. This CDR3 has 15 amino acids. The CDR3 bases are TGTGCCAGCAGCTTAGATGGCGGACAGGCCTACGAGCAGTACTTC. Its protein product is CASSLDGGQAYEQYF.

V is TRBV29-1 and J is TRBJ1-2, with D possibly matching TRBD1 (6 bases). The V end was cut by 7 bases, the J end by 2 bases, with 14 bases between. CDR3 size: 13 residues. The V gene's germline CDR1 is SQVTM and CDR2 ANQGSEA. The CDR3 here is CSAGQSRNYGYTF. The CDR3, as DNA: TGCAGCGCAGGACAGAGTCGGAACTATGGCTACACCTTC.